These 23 T cell receptor beta chains were sequenced from one sample in a study of T cell repertoires in cytomegalovirus infection. Their antigens remain unidentified. Each CDR3 protein gets one entry after TCRdb re-called the reads with MiXCR. Among about 55,000 distinct CDR3 sequences listed, more than 15% were seen once. The material was CD8+ T cells from cultured PBMCs, obtained from culture after CMV antigen stimulation. The receptors stem from a human donor in good health (CMV status not recorded). Some clones in this sample may be carry-over from other donors' samples.

This clonotype appeared a single time. The rearrangement joins TRBV10-3 to TRBJ2-7; D uncertain. Trimming removed 3 bases from V and 3 bases from J, with 3 bases in between. This CDR3 is 11 amino acids long. Per germline, CDR1 ENHRY and CDR2 SYGVKD. The CDR3 bases are TGTGCCATCAGTGACAGCTACGAGCAGTACTTC. This gives the protein CAISDSYEQYF.

The CDR3 DNA reads TGTGCCAGCAGCTCGGGCCCGGGGAAGACCCAGTACTTC. Translated: CASSSGPGKTQYF. The chain links TRBV7-2 to TRBJ2-5; possible D gene TRBD2, 5 bases. V shed 4 bases and J shed 6 bases, with 12 bases lying between them. CDR1 is SGHTA, CDR2 FQGNSA, per germline. CDR3 length equals 13 residues.

This clonotype was observed at least ten times. The CDR3 DNA follows: TGTGCCAGCAGCTCACCTATAGGGACAGCCTCCTACGAGCAGTACTTC. Its translation: CASSSPIGTASYEQYF. The chain combines TRBV7-9 with TRBJ2-7, with 7 positions matching TRBD1. The germline V gene has CDR1 SEHNR and CDR2 FQNEAQ (reference sequence). Trimming took 4 bases from V and 0 from J; bases not matched to a gene: 9. This CDR3 has 16 amino acids.

This clonotype was seen only a few times. The rearrangement joins TRBV7-9 to TRBJ1-3; D not certain. This CDR3 region has 14 residues. Per the germline V gene, CDR1 is SEHNR and CDR2 is FQNEAQ (reference sequence). Trimming removed 3 bases from V and 3 bases from J, with 9 bases in between. CDR3 nucleotide sequence: TGTGCCAGCAGCTTTCGACAAGATGGAAACACCATATATTTT. Protein: CASSFRQDGNTIYF.

The CDR3, as DNA: TGTGCCACCCTTCCGGGGACGAGGTACCAAGAGACCCAGTACTTC. It translates to CATLPGTRYQETQYF. The chain links TRBV7-6 to TRBJ2-5; D possibly matches TRBD1 or TRBD2 (5 bases each). With 10 bases removed from V and 0 bases from J, the gap between germline ends came to 18 bases. The germline gives CDR1 SGHVS, CDR2 FNYEAQ. The CDR3 consists of 15 residues.

J is TRBJ2-1 and V is TRBV5-1; D is perhaps TRBD1 (5 bases). Germline assignment: CDR1 SGHRS and CDR2 YFSETQ. V was trimmed by 4 bases and J by 3 bases, leaving 17 bases between them. The CDR3 is made up of 16 amino acids. The CDR3 loop reads CASSKKGHVGYNEQFF. The CDR3 nucleotides read TGCGCCAGCAGCAAAAAGGGGCACGTGGGCTACAATGAGCAGTTCTTC.

The table lists this clonotype with a few counts. The chain combines TRBV14 with TRBJ2-1, with a weak D call TRBD1 (5 bases). The CDR3 length is 14 residues. Germline CDR1 and CDR2: SGHDN and FVKESK. Trimming took 5 bases from V and 0 from J, leaving 8 bases between them. The DNA of the CDR3 is TGTGCCAGCAGCTACAGGAACTCCTACAATGAGCAGTTCTTC. Its translation is CASSYRNSYNEQFF.

The V gene is TRBV12-3 or TRBV12-4, the J gene TRBJ2-7, with D perhaps matching TRBD2 (5 bases). Trimming removed 6 bases from V and 0 bases from J, with 9 bases in between. The CDR3 is 13 amino acids. In DNA form, the CDR3 reads TGTGCCAGCAGCTGGGGAGACTCCTACGAGCAGTACTTC. Residues: CASSWGDSYEQYF.

The chain couples TRBV6-5 to TRBJ1-5; 8 positions match TRBD1. This CDR3 spans 14 amino acids. Germline V gene data show CDR1 as MNHEY and CDR2 as SVGAGI. The ends lost 2 bases at V and 11 bases at J; junction bases unmatched: 8. CDR3 in DNA: TGTGCCAGCAGTTACGACAGGGGTCTCAAAGCCCAGCATTTT. Encoded protein: CASSYDRGLKAQHF.

This clonotype has more than one count but fewer than ten. The chain has TRBV27 and TRBJ1-5, with TRBD1 as a possible D gene (5 bases). V was pared by 0 bases and J by 2 bases, with 11 bases between. CDR1 MNHEY and CDR2 SMNVEV come from the germline V gene (reference sequence). The CDR3 has 16 residues. The CDR3, as DNA: TGTGCCAGCAGTTTATCGGGTAGGGACGGCAATCAGCCCCAGCATTTT. Its protein product is CASSLSGRDGNQPQHF.

This clonotype occurred a few times. This chain joins TRBV13 and TRBJ2-7, with TRBD2 matching over 11 bases. The CDR3 extends over 16 amino acids. After removal of 5 bases from V and 7 bases from J, the junction contained 13 bases not matched to a gene. Germline assignment: CDR1 PRHDT and CDR2 FYEKMQ (reference sequence). The CDR3 DNA reads TGTGCCAGCAGCCCTCTGACTAGCGGGGAATTCGTTGAGCAGTACTTC. Translation: CASSPLTSGEFVEQYF.

The chain has TRBV4-3 and TRBJ2-1, with a weak D call TRBD1 (6 bases). This CDR3 has 13 amino acids. Germline V gene data show CDR1 as LGHNA and CDR2 as YSLEER. V was trimmed by 3 bases and J by 5 bases, leaving 8 bases between them. The CDR3 here is CASSHQGHNEQFF. The CDR3 DNA sequence: TGCGCCAGCAGCCACCAGGGGCACAATGAGCAGTTCTTC.

The chain carries TRBV7-6 and TRBJ2-5; 7 bases are a match to TRBD2. Germline V gene lookup returns CDR1 SGHVS and CDR2 FNYEAQ. V lost 5 bases, J lost 5 bases, and 11 bases stayed unmatched. The CDR3 contains 15 residues. Here the CDR3 reads CASSVRWREQETQYF. The CDR3 DNA follows: TGTGCCAGCAGCGTACGTTGGCGGGAGCAGGAGACCCAGTACTTC.

This clonotype was recorded a few times. The V call is TRBV28, the J call TRBJ2-7; D possibly matches TRBD1 or TRBD2 (5 bases each). This CDR3 region has 12 residues. V lost 4 bases to trimming and J lost 6 bases, with 10 bases between them. CDR1 is MDHEN and CDR2 is SYDVKM in the germline V gene. The CDR3 nucleotides are TGTGCCAGCAGTTCCCGAGGGGCCGAGCAGTACTTC. Translation: CASSSRGAEQYF.

The sample holds a few counts of this clonotype. V and J are TRBV28 and TRBJ2-2; D may be TRBD1 (5 bases). The CDR3 has 15 residues. The V end was cut by 7 bases, the J end by 9 bases, with 21 bases between. Per germline, CDR1 MDHEN and CDR2 SYDVKM. The CDR3 region is CASTPIVGKGRELFF. CDR3 DNA: TGTGCCAGCACCCCGATTGTGGGGAAGGGGAGGGAGCTGTTTTTT.

The chain is built from TRBV5-6 and TRBJ2-1, with D perhaps matching TRBD2 (5 bases). This CDR3 has 15 residues. Germline values: CDR1 SGHDT, CDR2 YYEEEE. Trimming left V 3 bases short and J 6 bases short, with 16 bases between. CDR3 region: CASSYRLRASNEQFF. The DNA of the CDR3 is TGTGCCAGCAGCTATCGTCTGCGGGCGAGCAATGAGCAGTTCTTC.

There are a few counts of this clonotype. This sequence joins TRBV7-8 and TRBJ1-2; D remains unclear. Trimming took off 4 bases at V and 2 bases at J, with 14 bases between the two ends. The CDR3 runs to 15 residues. The V gene's germline CDR1 is SGHVS and CDR2 FQNEAQ. CDR3 coding DNA: TGTGCCAGCAGCTCCCTAGGCGGAGGAAACTATGGCTACACCTTC. This translates into CASSSLGGGNYGYTF.

The V and J genes are TRBV5-5 and TRBJ1-5, with TRBD1 as a possible D gene (6 bases). V was clipped by 4 bases and J by 1 base, with 12 bases between them. Germline V lookup: CDR1 SGHKS, CDR2 YYEKEE (reference sequence). This CDR3 is 15 amino acids long. CDR3 coding DNA: TGTGCCAGCAGCCCCGGACAGCGGAGCAATCAGCCCCAGCATTTT. Protein product: CASSPGQRSNQPQHF.

The J gene is TRBJ2-2, the V gene TRBV6-5; a possible D gene is TRBD1 (7 bases). V was clipped by 10 bases and J by 11 bases, with 17 bases between them. There are 12 residues in the CDR3. The germline V gene has CDR1 MNHEY and CDR2 SVGAGI. As DNA, the CDR3 is TGTGCCACCTCGTCAGGGGGGTTAGAGCTGTTTTTT. This codes for CATSSGGLELFF.

This clonotype was recorded a few times. The rearrangement uses TRBV7-2 and TRBJ1-5; tentative D call: TRBD1 (6 bases). Trimming cost V 5 bases and J 6 bases, with 17 bases left between them. Per germline, CDR1 SGHTA and CDR2 FQGNSA. The CDR3 covers 15 residues. DNA of the CDR3: TGTGCCAGCAGCGAAATACAGGGAAGGGTTCAGCCCCAGCATTTT. It codes for CASSEIQGRVQPQHF.

The CDR3 DNA reads as TGTGCCAGCAGCTTTTGGGGGTCGGGCACCTACGAGCAGTACTTC. Protein product: CASSFWGSGTYEQYF. The chain employs TRBV7-2 and TRBJ2-7; tentatively, D is TRBD1 or TRBD2 (5 bases each). The CDR3 is made up of 15 amino acids. V lost 3 bases to trimming and J lost 2 bases, with 14 bases between them. CDR1 SGHTA and CDR2 FQGNSA come from the germline V gene.

This clonotype was found a few times. V and J are TRBV4-1 and TRBJ1-5; D is possibly TRBD1 (6 bases). The V gene lost 4 bases and the J gene lost 0 bases, with 13 bases spanning the gap. CDR1 and CDR2 from the germline V gene are MGHRA and YSYEKL. This CDR3 has 16 residues. CDR3 DNA: TGCGCCAGCAGCCTTTCCAGGGGCGATAGCAATCAGCCCCAGCATTTT. It codes for CASSLSRGDSNQPQHF.

This clonotype was observed at least ten times. This rearrangement joins TRBV7-2 to TRBJ1-6; no reliable D call. The V gene's germline CDR1 is SGHTA and CDR2 FQGNSA. There are 16 residues in the CDR3. V was cut by 0 bases and J by 0 bases, with 6 bases left in between. Written as DNA, the CDR3 is TGTGCCAGCAGCTTAGCGGAGGGCTCCTATAATTCACCCCTCCACTTT. It specifies CASSLAEGSYNSPLHF.